This T cell receptor (beta chain) was recovered during a study of response to subunit inactivated influenza vaccine (dated by TCRdb to the late 2010s). Notes on the research overall: Deep quantitative T cell receptor repertoire profiling was used in the study to track responses to a trivalent subunit inactivated influenza vaccine.

The germline V end is reduced by 5 bases and the J end by 3 bases; junction bases left unmatched: 10. CDR1 and CDR2 are drawn from the germline V gene: SGHVS, FQNEAQ. The CDR3 runs 15 amino acids, cysteine and phenylalanine included. The entry retains the CDR3 DNA only, 45 bases that are in frame from base 1. Libraries were built with RT-PCR. The sequencing machine was an Illumina HiSeq 2500. TCRdb reworked the public reads: Q25 trimming with fastp, MiXCR clone assembly, productive beta chains retained. Rows are unified per CDR3 protein, each entry keeping the most common DNA and genes. The sample includes about 700,000 distinct CDR3 sequences, with 14% observed a single time. The ten largest clonotypes hold about 7.4% of the sample. This clonotype came up a few times. Its recognized antigen is unknown. There are no base qualities to consult, and no much larger clone falls within one base. Here is what the overall study found, with its caveats: The authors suggested that each seasonal influenza vaccination may recruit only a limited number of new T cells.

Material: PBMCs from blood, obtained less than 15 days before vaccination. This receptor was identified in a man aged 50-60 years who received an inactivated influenza vaccine. Donor details come from another sample of the same person, matched by shared clones. Here the chain combines TRBV7-8 and TRBJ2-7; 7 bases in between match TRBD1. The CDR3 here reads CASSPRQGQIYEQYF. The nucleotide sequence is given as TGTGCCAGCAGCCCGCGGCAGGGACAGATCTACGAGCAGTACTTC.